This entry concerns a single T cell receptor (beta chain). Its antigen is still unknown. The data derive from a study of cytomegalovirus exposure and HLA in healthy donors. Study-level results: A later analysis linked around 17,000 TCR beta sequences to HLA alleles at 0.05 false discovery rate. Investigators reported approximately 170 TCR beta chains as tied to cytomegalovirus. Data from an earlier analysis indicated that most TCR beta V segments were productive either about 87% or about 30% of the time. Specificity for CMV antigens was confirmed in vitro for a few of the CMV-associated chains.

PCR was performed using 60 Vbeta and 13 Jbeta primers. Generated by immunoSEQ multiplex PCR, the TCRdb table keeps only in-frame clones and is missing some. The sample shows some 120,000 clones, roughly two thirds of them seen only once. The CDR3 runs to 15 residues. V lost 4 bases and J lost 4, with 15 bases in between. The V gene's germline CDR1 is SGHRS and CDR2 YFSETQ. Sequencing input: PBMCs. The source is a man under 40 in good health and CMV-seropositive. The chain combines TRBV5-1 with TRBJ1-5; the D is unclear. CDR3 sequence: CASSRDAGNNQPQHF. The CDR3 nucleotides are TGCGCCAGCAGCCGAGACGCGGGGAATAATCAGCCCCAGCATTTT.